The rows below give T cell receptor beta chains drawn from one sample of a study of human T cells and chemical hapten exposure. TCRdb used MiXCR to reprocess the RACE reads, holding one entry per CDR3 protein. The data show just under 350,000 distinct CDR3 sequences, 6% to 8.5% seen once. This specimen was whole blood, taken in connection with sensitization to the hapten diphenylcyclopropenone (DPC). The source is a woman between 18 and 30 years old with alopecia areata. Some clones in this sample may be carry-over from other donors' samples. CDR3s include the opening cysteine and the closing phenylalanine or tryptophan. A D gene is named only where the DNA matches it firmly. Expanded clones get a size class; other rows say once, few or many, or leave the size out.

CDR3 DNA: TGTGCCAGCAGCGCCACGAGACGCACAGATACGCAGTATTTT
CDR3 protein: CASSATRRTDTQYF
J gene: TRBJ2-3
clone size: .
D gene: .
V gene: TRBV7-8

CDR3 DNA: TGCGCCAGCTTGGGAGACGGACTAGCGGGATTTAACACCGGGGAGCTGTTTTTT
CDR3 protein: CASLGDGLAGFNTGELFF
J gene: TRBJ2-2
clone size: .
D gene: TRBD2
V gene: TRBV5-1

CDR3 DNA: TGCGCCAGCAGCTTGGTTGTTGGTTTGGGGGACGGTCCCTTCTACGAGCAGTACTTC
CDR3 protein: CASSLVVGLGDGPFYEQYF
J gene: TRBJ2-7
clone size: few
D gene: .
V gene: TRBV5-1

CDR3 DNA: TGCAGTGCGAGCAGGGGTCTGATCTCCGGGGAGCTGTTTTTT
CDR3 protein: CSASRGLISGELFF
J gene: TRBJ2-2
clone size: many
D gene: .
V gene: TRBV20-1

CDR3 DNA: TGTGCCAGCAGCCGAACCGGGACTAAAGTACAAGAGACCCAGTACTTC
CDR3 protein: CASSRTGTKVQETQYF
J gene: TRBJ2-5
clone size: .
D gene: TRBD2
V gene: TRBV3-1

CDR3 DNA: TGTGCCAGCAGTTTGGGGCCCTCTGGGGCCAACGTCCTGACTTTC
CDR3 protein: CASSLGPSGANVLTF
J gene: TRBJ2-6
clone size: few
D gene: .
V gene: TRBV27

CDR3 DNA: TGTGCCAGCAGCAAAGGTGGACGAACACCGGAATCTCGCGGCTACACCTTC
CDR3 protein: CASSKGGRTPESRGYTF
J gene: TRBJ1-2
clone size: .
D gene: .
V gene: TRBV21-1

CDR3 DNA: TGTGCCAGCAGTTACGGCAGCTCATACAGCACAGATACGCAGTATTTT
CDR3 protein: CASSYGSSYSTDTQYF
J gene: TRBJ2-3
clone size: .
D gene: .
V gene: TRBV28

CDR3 DNA: TGTGCCAGCCTGAACCGGGGCTATCAGCCCCAGCATTTT
CDR3 protein: CASLNRGYQPQHF
J gene: TRBJ1-5
clone size: .
D gene: .
V gene: TRBV28

CDR3 DNA: TGTGCCAGCAGTGATGGACCCTCGTCGGGCTACACCTTC
CDR3 protein: CASSDGPSSGYTF
J gene: TRBJ1-2
clone size: few
D gene: .
V gene: TRBV6-2/TRBV6-3

CDR3 DNA: TGTGCCAGCAGTTTCGTGGGACAGGGTTATAACACTGAAGCTTTCTTT
CDR3 protein: CASSFVGQGYNTEAFF
J gene: TRBJ1-1
clone size: many
D gene: TRBD1
V gene: TRBV6-5

CDR3 DNA: TGTGCCAGCAACGTGGCCACTGAAGCTTTCTTT
CDR3 protein: CASNVATEAFF
J gene: TRBJ1-1
clone size: many
D gene: .
V gene: TRBV2

CDR3 DNA: TGTGCCAGCAGTTCGGGACAGGGGGACGAGCAGTACTTC
CDR3 protein: CASSSGQGDEQYF
J gene: TRBJ2-7
clone size: many
D gene: TRBD1
V gene: TRBV27

CDR3 DNA: TGTGCCAGCAGTCCTCGGGGGGGGGAGACCCAGTACTTC
CDR3 protein: CASSPRGGETQYF
J gene: TRBJ2-5
clone size: many
D gene: TRBD2
V gene: TRBV12-3/TRBV12-4

CDR3 DNA: TGTGCCAGCAGTCGGGGACTGGGGGAAGATACGCAGTATTTT
CDR3 protein: CASSRGLGEDTQYF
J gene: TRBJ2-3
clone size: .
D gene: .
V gene: TRBV6-5

CDR3 DNA: TGCGCCAGCAGCCAAGATAAGCGGAATAACTATGGCTACACCTTC
CDR3 protein: CASSQDKRNNYGYTF
J gene: TRBJ1-2
clone size: .
D gene: .
V gene: TRBV4-3

CDR3 DNA: TGTGCCAGCAGAAACCTAGGAATAGCGAACACCGGGGAGCTGTTTTTT
CDR3 protein: CASRNLGIANTGELFF
J gene: TRBJ2-2
clone size: many
D gene: .
V gene: TRBV7-3

CDR3 DNA: TGTGCCAGCTCACAGAGGGAATTTACAGATACGCAGTATTTT
CDR3 protein: CASSQREFTDTQYF
J gene: TRBJ2-3
clone size: .
D gene: .
V gene: TRBV18

CDR3 DNA: TGCGCCAGCAGCCTGGGACAGCATCAGCCCCAGCATTTT
CDR3 protein: CASSLGQHQPQHF
J gene: TRBJ1-5
clone size: .
D gene: TRBD1
V gene: TRBV5-1

CDR3 DNA: TGTGCCAGCTCACTATCAGGGCTAGGCACAGATACGCAGTATTTT
CDR3 protein: CASSLSGLGTDTQYF
J gene: TRBJ2-3
clone size: many
D gene: .
V gene: TRBV18

CDR3 DNA: TGTGCCAGCAGATTAGCGGGGAGGGATACCGGGGAGCTGTTTTTT
CDR3 protein: CASRLAGRDTGELFF
J gene: TRBJ2-2
clone size: many
D gene: TRBD2
V gene: TRBV27

CDR3 DNA: TGTGCCAGCAGCCCCTACAGGGACCTGAACACTGAAGCTTTCTTT
CDR3 protein: CASSPYRDLNTEAFF
J gene: TRBJ1-1
clone size: .
D gene: .
V gene: TRBV7-9

CDR3 DNA: TGTGCCAGCAGCTTAGCTCCAGATAAAAAAGCCTACGAGCAGTACTTC
CDR3 protein: CASSLAPDKKAYEQYF
J gene: TRBJ2-7
clone size: many
D gene: .
V gene: TRBV7-9

CDR3 DNA: TGTGCCAGCCGACGGACGGGGAACGCAGATACGCAGTATTTT
CDR3 protein: CASRRTGNADTQYF
J gene: TRBJ2-3
clone size: few
D gene: .
V gene: TRBV6-4

CDR3 DNA: TGTGCCAGTAGTATCGATCGCTATGGCTACACCTTC
CDR3 protein: CASSIDRYGYTF
J gene: TRBJ1-2
clone size: .
D gene: .
V gene: TRBV19

CDR3 DNA: TGTGCCAGCAGTCTTACTGGGGATGCTTTCTATGGCTACACCTTC
CDR3 protein: CASSLTGDAFYGYTF
J gene: TRBJ1-2
clone size: .
D gene: .
V gene: TRBV27

CDR3 DNA: TGCAGTGCTATGGGACAGCCTAACTATGGCTACACCTTC
CDR3 protein: CSAMGQPNYGYTF
J gene: TRBJ1-2
clone size: .
D gene: TRBD1
V gene: TRBV20-1

CDR3 DNA: TGTGCCAGCAGTTACTCGAAGAATCAGCCCCAGCATTTT
CDR3 protein: CASSYSKNQPQHF
J gene: TRBJ1-5
clone size: many
D gene: .
V gene: TRBV6-5

CDR3 DNA: TGTGCCAGCAGTTCCACCCGGGATTCAACCGAAGCTTTCTTT
CDR3 protein: CASSSTRDSTEAFF
J gene: TRBJ1-1
clone size: many
D gene: .
V gene: TRBV28

CDR3 DNA: TGTGCCAGCAGCAACGGGGGTAGCACAGATACGCAGTATTTT
CDR3 protein: CASSNGGSTDTQYF
J gene: TRBJ2-3
clone size: .
D gene: .
V gene: TRBV9

CDR3 DNA: TGTGCCATCCGGCCACTGAGCACAGATACGCAGTATTTT
CDR3 protein: CAIRPLSTDTQYF
J gene: TRBJ2-3
clone size: many
D gene: .
V gene: TRBV10-3

CDR3 DNA: TGTGCCAGCAGGGAATCGGGACTAGGGATCGGGGAGCTGTTTTTT
CDR3 protein: CASRESGLGIGELFF
J gene: TRBJ2-2
clone size: .
D gene: TRBD2
V gene: TRBV6-5

CDR3 DNA: TGCAGTGCTAGAGGGGTCGACAGTTCACCCCTCCACTTT
CDR3 protein: CSARGVDSSPLHF
J gene: TRBJ1-6
clone size: .
D gene: .
V gene: TRBV20-1

CDR3 DNA: TGCGCCAGCAGCCAAGATCGGGCAGGGGAGAGTTCTGGGGCCAACGTCCTGACTTTC
CDR3 protein: CASSQDRAGESSGANVLTF
J gene: TRBJ2-6
clone size: few
D gene: .
V gene: TRBV4-3

CDR3 DNA: TGTGCCAGCAGTCAAGGGATTCTCCGAAAGACCCAGTACTTC
CDR3 protein: CASSQGILRKTQYF
J gene: TRBJ2-5
clone size: many
D gene: .
V gene: TRBV6-2/TRBV6-3

CDR3 DNA: TGTGCCAGCAGCTTACGCCAATGGGGGCAGGGGACAAATGAGCAGTTCTTC
CDR3 protein: CASSLRQWGQGTNEQFF
J gene: TRBJ2-1
clone size: .
D gene: .
V gene: TRBV7-9

CDR3 DNA: TGTGCCAGCATGACAGATCCATTTTATGGCTACACCTTC
CDR3 protein: CASMTDPFYGYTF
J gene: TRBJ1-2
clone size: few
D gene: .
V gene: TRBV7-2

CDR3 DNA: TGCAGTGCGCTGGGACTGTACACAGATACGCAGTATTTT
CDR3 protein: CSALGLYTDTQYF
J gene: TRBJ2-3
clone size: few
D gene: .
V gene: TRBV20-1

CDR3 DNA: TGCGCCAGCAGCTTGGAGGGACAAGCGCTAGAAAAACTGTTTTTT
CDR3 protein: CASSLEGQALEKLFF
J gene: TRBJ1-4
clone size: .
D gene: .
V gene: TRBV5-1

CDR3 DNA: TGTGCCAGCAGCTTAACCACCGGACTAGCGGGGGTCCCTAGCTCAGATACGCAGTATTTT
CDR3 protein: CASSLTTGLAGVPSSDTQYF
J gene: TRBJ2-3
clone size: once
D gene: TRBD2
V gene: TRBV11-2

CDR3 DNA: TGTGCCAGCAGTTACTTAAAGGAGCAGTTCTTC
CDR3 protein: CASSYLKEQFF
J gene: TRBJ2-1
clone size: many
D gene: .
V gene: TRBV6-2/TRBV6-3

CDR3 DNA: TGTGCCAGCAGTTTTAGAGGGGGCGAGACTGAAGCTTTCTTT
CDR3 protein: CASSFRGGETEAFF
J gene: TRBJ1-1
clone size: .
D gene: TRBD1
V gene: TRBV27

CDR3 DNA: TGTGCCAGCTCACCAGTGGGTGAGAATCAGCCCCAGCATTTT
CDR3 protein: CASSPVGENQPQHF
J gene: TRBJ1-5
clone size: .
D gene: .
V gene: TRBV18

CDR3 DNA: TGTGCCAGCAGCGTAGCGACCCCCGTAGCGGGGGCGAACACCGGGGAGCTGTTTTTT
CDR3 protein: CASSVATPVAGANTGELFF
J gene: TRBJ2-2
clone size: .
D gene: TRBD2
V gene: TRBV9

CDR3 DNA: TGTGCCAGCAGCTCACATATCGGGGCAGAGCAGTACTTC
CDR3 protein: CASSSHIGAEQYF
J gene: TRBJ2-7
clone size: .
D gene: .
V gene: TRBV7-9

CDR3 DNA: TGTGCCAGCAGCCTGACATTCTTCCGGGACAGGAATTCACCCCTCCACTTT
CDR3 protein: CASSLTFFRDRNSPLHF
J gene: TRBJ1-6
clone size: .
D gene: TRBD1
V gene: TRBV7-9

CDR3 DNA: TGTGCCAGCAGTGTAGTCGGCAGGGAGGACTATGGCTACACCTTC
CDR3 protein: CASSVVGREDYGYTF
J gene: TRBJ1-2
clone size: .
D gene: .
V gene: TRBV6-4

CDR3 DNA: TGTGCCAGCAGCCCGGGAGTCGTCTACGAGCAGTACTTC
CDR3 protein: CASSPGVVYEQYF
J gene: TRBJ2-7
clone size: many
D gene: .
V gene: TRBV27

CDR3 DNA: TGCGCCAGCAGCCAAGATGTGGTGGAAACCTGGGACACTGAAGCTTTCTTT
CDR3 protein: CASSQDVVETWDTEAFF
J gene: TRBJ1-1
clone size: .
D gene: .
V gene: TRBV4-1

CDR3 DNA: TGTGCCAGCAGTTTCGCAGCGGGGGATTCTACGCAGTATTTT
CDR3 protein: CASSFAAGDSTQYF
J gene: TRBJ2-3
clone size: many
D gene: TRBD2
V gene: TRBV28

CDR3 DNA: TGTGCCAGCAACTCGGGTCCAGATGGCTACACCTTC
CDR3 protein: CASNSGPDGYTF
J gene: TRBJ1-2
clone size: .
D gene: .
V gene: TRBV12-3/TRBV12-4

CDR3 DNA: TGTGCCAGCAGCGTACTAGCGGGGGTTCCCAATGAGCAGTTCTTC
CDR3 protein: CASSVLAGVPNEQFF
J gene: TRBJ2-1
clone size: .
D gene: TRBD2
V gene: TRBV7-2

CDR3 DNA: TGTGCCAGCAGTTCCCCCCTACGGGGGGCGGTTGATACGCAGTATTTT
CDR3 protein: CASSSPLRGAVDTQYF
J gene: TRBJ2-3
clone size: few
D gene: .
V gene: TRBV6-2/TRBV6-3

CDR3 DNA: TGTGCCAGCAGTTCTTCTGGGAACAAAGATGGCTACACCTTC
CDR3 protein: CASSSSGNKDGYTF
J gene: TRBJ1-2
clone size: many
D gene: .
V gene: TRBV6-6

CDR3 DNA: TGTGCCAGCCAAGAATGGGGAGACGAACTGTTTTTT
CDR3 protein: CASQEWGDELFF
J gene: TRBJ1-4
clone size: .
D gene: .
V gene: TRBV18